This T cell receptor (beta chain) is from a study of cytomegalovirus exposure and HLA in healthy donors. About the study: Among 150 million to 200 million T cells, an earlier analysis found 117 million unique TCR beta sequences. General study findings and limits: Exclusion as indistinguishable affected some V segments, including TRBV6-2 and TRBV6-3. Published work reported that the classifier diagnosed cytomegalovirus status with high specificity and sensitivity.

PCR employed 60 Vbeta and 13 Jbeta primers. Sequencing was performed with immunoSEQ multiplex PCR; in TCRdb, only in-frame clones are kept and a portion is missing. Among about 150,000 clones listed, 70% to 80% were seen once. V was clipped by 5 bases and J by 5 bases, with 10 bases between them. The germline gives CDR1 SEHNR, CDR2 FQNEAQ (reference sequence). This CDR3 has 13 residues. With respect to this clone: No antigen is known for it.

The clonotype comes from a man aged 25 to 40 in good health and CMV-seropositive. The V gene is TRBV7-9, the J gene TRBJ1-5; D is uncertain. Sequencing was done on a sample of PBMCs. The CDR3 bases are TGTGCCAGCAGCGCAGAGGAATATCAGCCCCAGCATTTT. Its protein product is CASSAEEYQPQHF.